A selection of T cell receptor beta chains follows, all from one sample in a study of control samples from healthy donors and cancer patients. Here immunoSEQ multiplex PCR was the method, and the copy in TCRdb shows in-frame clones only, minus some. Counted here are 180,000 or so clones, about nine tenths occurring once; the ten biggest clones make up more than 1.3%. Source material: blood. The receptors were gathered from a woman aged 25 to 39 in good health. Both conserved end residues are part of each CDR3. Fields, in order: J gene, clone size, V gene, D gene, CDR3 protein, CDR3 DNA. A D gene is named only where the DNA matches it firmly. Size is stated for part of the rows, as once, few or many counts, or as a class when the clone is expanded.

J gene: TRBJ1-4; clone size: -; V gene: TRBV13; D gene: -; CDR3 protein: CASSERNRVEKLFF; CDR3 DNA: TGTGCCAGCAGCGAACGAAACAGGGTTGAAAAACTGTTTTTT
J gene: TRBJ2-3; clone size: once; V gene: TRBV9; D gene: -; CDR3 protein: CASSVGGGGGSDTQYF; CDR3 DNA: TGTGCCAGCAGCGTAGGTGGTGGGGGCGGGTCAGATACGCAGTATTTT
J gene: TRBJ1-5; clone size: -; V gene: TRBV2; D gene: -; CDR3 protein: CASSERGAYGNQPQHF; CDR3 DNA: TGTGCCAGCAGTGAACGCGGGGCCTACGGCAATCAGCCCCAGCATTTT
J gene: TRBJ2-7; clone size: -; V gene: TRBV19; D gene: TRBD1; CDR3 protein: CASSNPGQGVHEQYF; CDR3 DNA: TGTGCCAGTAGTAATCCGGGACAGGGGGTCCACGAGCAGTACTTC
J gene: TRBJ1-3; clone size: once; V gene: TRBV3-1/TRBV3-2; D gene: -; CDR3 protein: CASSQKGSGNTIYF; CDR3 DNA: TGTGCCAGCAGCCAAAAGGGCTCTGGAAACACCATATATTTT
J gene: TRBJ2-1; clone size: -; V gene: TRBV30; D gene: -; CDR3 protein: CAWRNWNEQFF; CDR3 DNA: TGTGCCTGGAGGAATTGGAATGAGCAGTTCTTC
J gene: TRBJ2-2; clone size: -; V gene: TRBV15; D gene: TRBD1; CDR3 protein: CATSRGVGQGFTGELFF; CDR3 DNA: TGTGCCACCAGCAGAGGTGTGGGACAGGGGTTCACCGGGGAGCTGTTTTTT
J gene: TRBJ1-5; clone size: -; V gene: TRBV10-2; D gene: -; CDR3 protein: CASTRDIHSNQPQHF; CDR3 DNA: TGCGCCAGCACCCGGGACATTCATAGCAATCAGCCCCAGCATTTT
J gene: TRBJ2-1; clone size: -; V gene: TRBV4-3; D gene: -; CDR3 protein: CASSRLGYDYNEQFF; CDR3 DNA: TGCGCCAGCAGCCGTCTAGGGTATGACTACAATGAGCAGTTCTTC
J gene: TRBJ2-1; clone size: -; V gene: TRBV6-2/TRBV6-3; D gene: TRBD1; CDR3 protein: CASSYPDRANEQFF; CDR3 DNA: TGTGCCAGCAGTTACCCGGACAGGGCCAATGAGCAGTTCTTC
J gene: TRBJ2-7; clone size: -; V gene: TRBV7-9; D gene: TRBD1; CDR3 protein: CASSRGTGTYEQYF; CDR3 DNA: TGTGCCAGCAGCCGCGGGACAGGGACCTACGAGCAGTACTTC
J gene: TRBJ2-2; clone size: -; V gene: TRBV19; D gene: -; CDR3 protein: CASSITGPNTGELFF; CDR3 DNA: TGTGCCAGTAGTATAACGGGCCCGAACACCGGGGAGCTGTTTTTT
J gene: TRBJ1-1; clone size: -; V gene: TRBV10-3; D gene: -; CDR3 protein: CAISDFLGGTEAFF; CDR3 DNA: TGTGCCATCAGTGATTTTCTGGGTGGGACTGAAGCTTTCTTT
J gene: TRBJ2-1; clone size: -; V gene: TRBV2; D gene: TRBD1; CDR3 protein: CASRGTVYNEQFF; CDR3 DNA: TGTGCCAGCAGGGGGACAGTATACAATGAGCAGTTCTTC
J gene: TRBJ2-2; clone size: -; V gene: TRBV4-2; D gene: TRBD2; CDR3 protein: CASSQTGTKNTGELFF; CDR3 DNA: TGTGCCAGCAGCCAGACCGGGACTAAAAACACCGGGGAGCTGTTTTTT
J gene: TRBJ2-7; clone size: -; V gene: TRBV28; D gene: TRBD2; CDR3 protein: CASSLGLAGDEQYF; CDR3 DNA: TGTGCCAGCAGTTTAGGACTAGCGGGAGACGAGCAGTACTTC
J gene: TRBJ1-1; clone size: -; V gene: TRBV27; D gene: -; CDR3 protein: CASSLGGRETEAFF; CDR3 DNA: TGTGCCAGCAGTTTGGGAGGGCGGGAGACTGAAGCTTTCTTT
J gene: TRBJ1-1; clone size: -; V gene: TRBV28; D gene: -; CDR3 protein: CASTTPGGLTEAFF; CDR3 DNA: TGTGCCAGCACCACCCCGGGGGGGCTCACTGAAGCTTTCTTT
J gene: TRBJ2-1; clone size: -; V gene: TRBV15; D gene: TRBD1; CDR3 protein: CATSPQGANEQFF; CDR3 DNA: TGTGCCACCAGCCCCCAGGGGGCCAATGAGCAGTTCTTC
J gene: TRBJ2-6; clone size: -; V gene: TRBV6-4; D gene: -; CDR3 protein: CASSDNSGANVLTF; CDR3 DNA: TGTGCCAGCAGCGACAATTCTGGGGCCAACGTCCTGACTTTC
J gene: TRBJ1-3; clone size: -; V gene: TRBV4-2; D gene: -; CDR3 protein: CASSQDVGSGNTIYF; CDR3 DNA: TGTGCCAGCAGCCAAGATGTGGGGTCTGGAAACACCATATATTTT
J gene: TRBJ1-1; clone size: -; V gene: TRBV29-1; D gene: -; CDR3 protein: CSVRGNTEAFF; CDR3 DNA: TGCAGCGTTAGGGGAAACACTGAAGCTTTCTTT
J gene: TRBJ2-4; clone size: -; V gene: TRBV4-3; D gene: TRBD1; CDR3 protein: CASSQGQGENIQYF; CDR3 DNA: TGCGCCAGCAGCCAAGGACAGGGGGAAAACATTCAGTACTTC
J gene: TRBJ1-5; clone size: -; V gene: TRBV21-1; D gene: -; CDR3 protein: CASSNGLYQPQHF; CDR3 DNA: TGTGCCAGCAGCAATGGACTCTATCAGCCCCAGCATTTT
J gene: TRBJ2-3; clone size: -; V gene: TRBV6-4; D gene: -; CDR3 protein: CASSDSVTDTQYF; CDR3 DNA: TGTGCCAGCAGTGACTCGGTTACAGATACGCAGTATTTT
J gene: TRBJ1-1; clone size: -; V gene: TRBV5-6; D gene: -; CDR3 protein: CASTGTALYTEAFF; CDR3 DNA: TGTGCCAGCACCGGGACTGCCCTATACACTGAAGCTTTCTTT
J gene: TRBJ1-6; clone size: -; V gene: TRBV9; D gene: -; CDR3 protein: CASSPWAGTDSPLHF; CDR3 DNA: TGTGCCAGCAGCCCCTGGGCCGGCACCGATTCACCCCTCCACTTT
J gene: TRBJ2-2; clone size: once; V gene: TRBV5-1; D gene: TRBD1; CDR3 protein: CASSLRQGGTGELFF; CDR3 DNA: TGCGCCAGCAGCTTACGACAGGGCGGTACCGGGGAGCTGTTTTTT
J gene: TRBJ1-3; clone size: -; V gene: TRBV4-3; D gene: -; CDR3 protein: CASSQDNSGNTIYF; CDR3 DNA: TGCGCCAGCAGCCAAGACAACTCTGGAAACACCATATATTTT
J gene: TRBJ1-5; clone size: -; V gene: TRBV7-9; D gene: -; CDR3 protein: CASSLWGGQPQHF; CDR3 DNA: TGTGCCAGCAGCTTATGGGGGGGCCAGCCCCAGCATTTT
J gene: TRBJ1-2; clone size: once; V gene: TRBV21-1; D gene: -; CDR3 protein: CASSKNGAESGYTF; CDR3 DNA: TGTGCCAGCAGCAAAAATGGGGCAGAGAGCGGCTACACCTTC
J gene: TRBJ1-4; clone size: -; V gene: TRBV7-9; D gene: -; CDR3 protein: CASSLGVYNEKLFF; CDR3 DNA: TGTGCCAGCAGCTTAGGGGTCTATAATGAAAAACTGTTTTTT